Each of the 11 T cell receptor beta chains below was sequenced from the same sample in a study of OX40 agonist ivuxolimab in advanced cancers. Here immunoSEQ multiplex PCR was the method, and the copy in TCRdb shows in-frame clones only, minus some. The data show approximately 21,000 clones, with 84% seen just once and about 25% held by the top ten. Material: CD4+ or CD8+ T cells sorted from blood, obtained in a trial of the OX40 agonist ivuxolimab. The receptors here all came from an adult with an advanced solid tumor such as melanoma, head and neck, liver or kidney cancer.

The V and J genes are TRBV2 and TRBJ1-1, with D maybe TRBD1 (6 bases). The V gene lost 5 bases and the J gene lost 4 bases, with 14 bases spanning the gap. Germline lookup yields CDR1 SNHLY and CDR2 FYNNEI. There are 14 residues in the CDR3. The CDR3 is CASSFEGGGTEAFF. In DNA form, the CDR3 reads TGTGCCAGCAGTTTTGAGGGGGGCGGCACTGAAGCTTTCTTT.

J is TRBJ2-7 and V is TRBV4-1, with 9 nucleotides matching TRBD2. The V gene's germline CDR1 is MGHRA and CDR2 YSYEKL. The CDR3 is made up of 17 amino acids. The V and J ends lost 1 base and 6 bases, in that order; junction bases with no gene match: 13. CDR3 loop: CASSQAVGAGGRGEQYF. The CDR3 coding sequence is TGCGCCAGCAGCCAAGCTGTTGGAGCGGGAGGCCGCGGCGAGCAGTACTTC.

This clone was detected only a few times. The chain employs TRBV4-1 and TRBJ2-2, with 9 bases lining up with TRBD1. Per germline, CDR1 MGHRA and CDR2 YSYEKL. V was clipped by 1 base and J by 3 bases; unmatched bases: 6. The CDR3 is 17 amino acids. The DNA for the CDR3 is TGCGCCAGCAGCCAAGCACAGGGGGCGTTCGACACCGGGGAGCTGTTTTTT. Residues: CASSQAQGAFDTGELFF.

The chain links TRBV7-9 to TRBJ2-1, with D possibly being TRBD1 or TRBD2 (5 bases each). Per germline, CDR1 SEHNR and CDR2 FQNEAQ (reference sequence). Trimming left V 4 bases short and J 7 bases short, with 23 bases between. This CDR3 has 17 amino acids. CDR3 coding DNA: TGTGCCAGCAGCTCTCAAACGTTCGGACGCTGGGGGAATGAGCAGTTCTTC. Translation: CASSSQTFGRWGNEQFF.

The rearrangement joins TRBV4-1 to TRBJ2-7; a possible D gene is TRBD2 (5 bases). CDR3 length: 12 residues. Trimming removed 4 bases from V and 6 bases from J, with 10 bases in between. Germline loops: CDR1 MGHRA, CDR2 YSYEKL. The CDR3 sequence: CASSLVEGEQYF. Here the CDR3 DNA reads TGCGCCAGCAGCCTCGTCGAGGGCGAGCAGTACTTC.

The CDR3 DNA reads as TGTGCCAGCAGCAACTACAGGGCGGAGCAGTACTTC. This encodes CASSNYRAEQYF. The chain couples TRBV21-1 to TRBJ2-7; TRBD1, as called in the table, went unchecked against the DNA. TRBV21-1 counts as a pseudogene. The CDR3 has 12 residues.

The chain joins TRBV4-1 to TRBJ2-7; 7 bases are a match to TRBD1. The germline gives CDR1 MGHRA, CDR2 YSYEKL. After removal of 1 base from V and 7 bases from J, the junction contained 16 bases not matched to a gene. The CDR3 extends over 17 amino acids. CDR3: CASSQAPGQAGFMEQYF. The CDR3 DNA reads TGCGCCAGCAGCCAAGCCCCAGGACAGGCGGGCTTTATGGAGCAGTACTTC.

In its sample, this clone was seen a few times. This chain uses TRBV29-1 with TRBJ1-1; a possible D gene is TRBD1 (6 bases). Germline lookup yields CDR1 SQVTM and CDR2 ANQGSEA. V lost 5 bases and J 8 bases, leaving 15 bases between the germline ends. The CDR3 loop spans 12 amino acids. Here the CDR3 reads CSVRTEDIEAFF. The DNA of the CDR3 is TGCAGCGTTCGGACAGAAGATATCGAAGCTTTCTTT.

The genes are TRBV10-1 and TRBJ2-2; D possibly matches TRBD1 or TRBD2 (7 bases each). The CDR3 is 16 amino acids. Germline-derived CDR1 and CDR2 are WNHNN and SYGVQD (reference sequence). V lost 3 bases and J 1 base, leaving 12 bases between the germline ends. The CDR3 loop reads CASSEQGRGNTGELFF. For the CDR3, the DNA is TGCGCCAGCAGTGAACAGGGGAGGGGGAACACCGGGGAGCTGTTTTTT.

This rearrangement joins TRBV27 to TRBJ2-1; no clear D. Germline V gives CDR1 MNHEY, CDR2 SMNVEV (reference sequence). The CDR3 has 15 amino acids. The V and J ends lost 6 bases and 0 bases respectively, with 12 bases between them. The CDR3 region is CASRIDWSSYNEQFF. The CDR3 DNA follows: TGTGCCAGCAGGATCGACTGGAGCTCCTACAATGAGCAGTTCTTC.

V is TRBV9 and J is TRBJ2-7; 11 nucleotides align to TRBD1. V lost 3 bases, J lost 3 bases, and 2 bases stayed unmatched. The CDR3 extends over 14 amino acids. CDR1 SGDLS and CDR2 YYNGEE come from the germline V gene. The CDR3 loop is CASSAGTGGYEQYF. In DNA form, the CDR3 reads TGTGCCAGCAGCGCCGGGACAGGGGGCTACGAGCAGTACTTC.